A single sample is the source of the 2 T cell receptor beta chains below, sequenced in a study of blood T cell repertoires in COVID-19. Measured with immunoSEQ multiplex PCR; TCRdb has only the in-frame clones, and not every one. The sample holds under 200,000 clones, around four fifths seen once. The sequencing sample was made of peripheral blood. The origin of the receptors is a man aged 65-85 years with active or convalescent COVID-19.

CDR3 nucleotide sequence: TGTGCCAGCAGCGTAGTGGGAGCTACTGAAGCTTTCTTT. Its protein product is CASSVVGATEAFF. The chain couples TRBV9 to TRBJ1-1; D gene uncertain. CDR3 length equals 13 residues. Deletions cut 0 bases from V and 5 bases from J, with 8 bases between. The germline V gene encodes CDR1 SGDLS and CDR2 YYNGEE.

The chain links TRBV3-1 (or the pseudogene TRBV3-2) to TRBJ2-5, with 8 bases fitting TRBD1. Unmatched junction bases numbered 17, after V lost 6 bases and J lost 5 bases. The V gene's germline CDR1 is LGHDT and CDR2 YNNKEL (reference sequence). The CDR3 contains 17 residues. The CDR3: CASRPPRLGQGMETQYF. CDR3 coding DNA: TGTGCCAGCAGACCGCCCCGACTTGGACAGGGCATGGAGACCCAGTACTTC.